The 23 T cell receptor beta chains reported below all come from one sample, sequenced in a study of blood T cell repertoires in COVID-19. TCRdb's copy holds only in-frame clones and misses some; the assay was immunoSEQ multiplex PCR. The sample has some 300,000 clones; approximately 86% are singletons. The sample taken for sequencing was peripheral blood. The receptors originated from an older man with acute or convalescent COVID-19.

This clone was seen only a few times. This CDR3 is CASSLRPVEEPQHF. Here the CDR3 DNA reads TGTGCCAGCAGCTTACGACCGGTTGAGGAGCCCCAGCATTTT. V gene TRBV7-6 combines with J gene TRBJ1-5, with D unclear. CDR3 length: 14 amino acids. The V gene's germline CDR1 is SGHVS and CDR2 FNYEAQ. V was pared by 2 bases and J by 8 bases, with 13 bases between.

Regarding this clone: This sample includes further DNA sequences coding for the same CDR3. The chain employs TRBV7-2 and TRBJ1-5; D remains ambiguous. Per germline, CDR1 SGHTA and CDR2 FQGNSA. The CDR3 is 16 residues long. Trimming left V 0 bases short and J 0 bases short, with 9 bases between. CDR3 in DNA: TGTGCCAGCAGCTTAGCCCCAGGTTATAGCAATCAGCCCCAGCATTTT. Encoded protein: CASSLAPGYSNQPQHF.

The V and J genes are TRBV6-5 and TRBJ1-2, with D perhaps matching TRBD1 (6 bases). The CDR3 runs to 13 residues. The V and J ends lost 2 bases and 8 bases respectively, with 12 bases between them. From germline, CDR1 is MNHEY and CDR2 SVGAGI. The CDR3 here is CASSYEQGWGYTF. CDR3 nucleotide sequence: TGTGCCAGCAGTTACGAACAGGGATGGGGCTACACCTTC.

The V call is TRBV29-1, the J call TRBJ1-5; D unclear. The CDR3 contains 12 residues. Trimming stripped 7 bases from V and 6 bases from J, with 13 bases between. Germline V CDR1 and CDR2: SQVTM, ANQGSEA. The CDR3 spells CSAVGEGQPQHF. CDR3 sequence (DNA): TGCAGCGCGGTCGGGGAGGGTCAGCCCCAGCATTTT.

The chain combines TRBV25-1 with TRBJ2-2; D might be TRBD2 (5 bases). The V gene's germline CDR1 is MGHDK and CDR2 SYGVNS. There are 14 residues in the CDR3. V was trimmed by 2 bases and J by 8 bases, leaving 12 bases between them. The CDR3 loop is CASSEGEFRGELFF. Here the CDR3 DNA reads TGTGCCAGCAGTGAAGGGGAGTTTAGAGGGGAGCTGTTTTTT.

The V call is TRBV7-9, the J call TRBJ2-7; 14 bases line up with TRBD2. Trimming removed 2 bases from V and 5 bases from J; junction bases left unmatched: 11. CDR1 and CDR2 from the germline V gene are SEHNR and FQNEAQ (reference sequence). The CDR3 totals 18 residues. Here the CDR3 DNA reads TGTGCCAGCAGCTTACACAAGGGACTAGCGGGAGCTCGGCACGAGCAGTACTTC. This translates into CASSLHKGLAGARHEQYF. Full variable domain (remainder filled in from reference TRBV7-9 and TRBJ2-7): DTGVSQNPRHKITKRGQNVTFRCDPISEHNRLYWYRQTLGQGPEFLTYFQNEAQLEKSRLLSDRFSAERPKGSFSTLEIQRTEQGDSAMYLCASSLHKGLAGARHEQYFGPGTRLTVT.

This chain joins TRBV7-2 and TRBJ2-2; D unclear. Deletions cut 2 bases from V and 1 base from J, with 8 bases between. Germline CDR1 is SGHTA and CDR2 is FQGNSA. The CDR3 runs 15 residues. This CDR3 reads CASSLRRQNTGELFF. The CDR3 DNA is TGTGCCAGCAGCTTAAGAAGACAGAACACCGGGGAGCTGTTTTTT.

The chain uses TRBV30 and TRBJ2-1; the match to TRBD2 covers 11 bases. Germline V lookup: CDR1 GTSNPN, CDR2 SVGIG (reference sequence). Losses at the gene ends were 5 bases for V and 1 base for J; bases not matched to a gene: 4. The CDR3 is made up of 15 amino acids. The CDR3 coding sequence is TGTGCCTGGGGGGGGACTAGCGGATCCTACAATGAGCAGTTCTTC. It encodes CAWGGTSGSYNEQFF.

This chain uses TRBV5-5 with TRBJ2-7; 10 bases fit TRBD1. Germline CDR1 reads SGHKS; CDR2 reads YYEKEE (reference sequence). This CDR3 has 15 amino acids. The junction had 5 bases not matched to a gene; V was cut back by 4 bases and J by 1 base. DNA for the CDR3: TGTGCCAGCAGCACAGGACAGGGGGGGTCCTACGAGCAGTACTTC. This gives the protein CASSTGQGGSYEQYF.

The genes are TRBV6-5 and TRBJ1-1; D not certain. Germline CDR1 is MNHEY and CDR2 is SVGAGI. The V end lost 2 bases, the J end lost 3 bases, and 7 bases lay between the germline ends. CDR3 length equals 13 residues. This chain's CDR3 is CASSYDGYTEAFF. In DNA, the CDR3 is TGTGCCAGCAGTTACGACGGGTACACTGAAGCTTTCTTT.

The CDR3 reads CASSQSGGGPNTEAFF. CDR3 nucleotides: TGCGCCAGCAGTCAATCCGGGGGGGGACCCAACACTGAAGCTTTCTTT. This sequence joins TRBV23-1 and TRBJ1-1; D is perhaps TRBD1 (5 bases). TRBV23-1 is treated as an ORF (open reading frame) with a function not yet certain. The ends were cut back, 0 bases at V and 2 bases at J, with 13 bases in the middle. The CDR3 is 16 residues long.

Of note for this clone: Other DNA sequences of this sample code for an identical CDR3. This chain uses TRBV6-1 with TRBJ2-5; D is perhaps TRBD2 (6 bases). Trimming took 2 bases from V and 5 from J, leaving 12 bases between them. Germline V gives CDR1 MNHNS, CDR2 SASEGT. This CDR3 region has 14 residues. The CDR3 here is CASSEQGGGETQYF. The DNA of the CDR3 is TGTGCCAGCAGTGAACAGGGAGGTGGCGAGACCCAGTACTTC.

Only a few counts were recorded for this clone. The chain has TRBV7-3 and TRBJ2-1; 7 bases are a match to TRBD2. Germline V gene lookup returns CDR1 SGHTA and CDR2 FQGTGA. This CDR3 is built from 15 residues. Trimming cost V 5 bases and J 6 bases; bases outside gene matches: 10. Written as DNA, the CDR3 is TGTGCCAGCAGCCCAGGAGGGACTAAGATCAATGAGCAGTTCTTC. Protein: CASSPGGTKINEQFF. The full variable domain, with the rest looked up from reference TRBV7-3 and TRBJ2-1, is GAGVSQTPSNKVTEKGKYVELRCDPISGHTALYWYRQSLGQGPEFLIYFQGTGAADDSGLPNDRFFAVRPEGSVSTLKIQRTERGDSAVYLCASSPGGTKINEQFFGPGTRLTVL.

V usage is TRBV5-1 and J usage is TRBJ1-1; TRBD1 agrees at 8 bases. The germline V gene has CDR1 SGHRS and CDR2 YFSETQ. J gave up 1 base and V 3 bases, and 5 bases lay outside the gene matches. This CDR3 contains 15 residues. The CDR3 DNA follows: TGCGCCAGCAGCTGGAGCGGACAGGGGAACACTGAAGCTTTCTTT. Its protein is CASSWSGQGNTEAFF.

The gene calls are TRBV7-9 and TRBJ1-3, with D possibly TRBD1 on 5 matching bases. From germline, CDR1 is SEHNR and CDR2 FQNEAQ (reference sequence). The CDR3 length is 15 residues. With 1 base removed from V and 4 bases from J, the gap between germline ends came to 11 bases. This chain's CDR3 is CASSLEGVRGNTIYF. The CDR3 DNA reads as TGTGCCAGCAGCTTAGAAGGGGTCCGCGGAAACACCATATATTTT.

This clone was picked up one time. The rearrangement links TRBV6-5 to TRBJ1-2; 7 nucleotides match TRBD1. The CDR3 consists of 14 residues. J gave up 4 bases and V 6 bases, and 8 bases lay outside the gene matches. Germline CDR1 is MNHEY and CDR2 is SVGAGI. The CDR3 nucleotides read TGTGCCAGCAGACGAACAGGGGTTGGCTATGGCTACACCTTC. The encoded protein is CASRRTGVGYGYTF.

The chain joins TRBV6-5 to TRBJ1-1; perhaps TRBD1 as D (5 bases). V was trimmed by 6 bases and J by 8 bases, leaving 16 bases between them. The CDR3 loop spans 13 amino acids. Germline V gene sequence: CDR1 MNHEY, CDR2 SVGAGI. CDR3 protein: CASRDKVWGEAFF. In DNA form, the CDR3 reads TGTGCCAGCAGGGACAAGGTCTGGGGCGAAGCTTTCTTT.

The J gene is TRBJ2-3, the V gene TRBV5-1, with TRBD1 identical over 9 bases. Trimming took 4 bases from V and 3 from J; bases not matched to a gene: 6. Per the germline V gene, CDR1 is SGHRS and CDR2 is YFSETQ. CDR3 length equals 15 residues. The CDR3 spells CASSLSGQGTDTQYF. Written as DNA, the CDR3 is TGCGCCAGCAGCCTCTCAGGACAGGGGACAGATACGCAGTATTTT. Using reference TRBV5-1 and TRBJ2-3 for the parts outside the CDR3, the full variable domain is KAGVTQTPRYLIKTRGQQVTLSCSPISGHRSVSWYQQTPGQGLQFLFEYFSETQRNKGNFPGRFSGRQFSNSRSEMNVSTLELGDSALYLCASSLSGQGTDTQYFGPGTRLTVL.

The chain combines TRBV10-3 with TRBJ1-2; D may be TRBD1 (5 bases). The CDR3 is made up of 14 amino acids. Germline V gene sequence: CDR1 ENHRY, CDR2 SYGVKD. V lost 3 bases, J lost 7 bases, and 15 bases lay in between. The CDR3 spells CAISEQVVLSGYTF. In DNA, the CDR3 is TGTGCCATCAGTGAACAGGTGGTTTTGTCTGGCTACACCTTC.

V and J are TRBV11-2 and TRBJ2-1, with a weak D call TRBD1 (5 bases). The CDR3 contains 17 residues. Trimming took 1 base from V and 0 from J, leaving 13 bases between them. Per the germline V gene, CDR1 is SGHAT and CDR2 is FQNNGV. For the CDR3, the DNA is TGTGCCAGCAGCTTAGGCTCAGGAAGGGGCTCCTACAATGAGCAGTTCTTC. It yields the protein CASSLGSGRGSYNEQFF.

The chain is built from TRBV7-6 and TRBJ2-7, with a tentative D call TRBD2 (6 bases). Per the germline V gene, CDR1 is SGHVS and CDR2 is FNYEAQ. Trimming removed 5 bases from V and 1 base from J, with 18 bases in between. This CDR3 contains 16 residues. In DNA form, the CDR3 reads TGTGCCAGCAGCCGCATAGCCGGGACTCCTTCCTACGAGCAGTACTTC. Translated: CASSRIAGTPSYEQYF.

The chain employs TRBV10-1 and TRBJ1-3; D is unresolved. The germline V gene has CDR1 WNHNN and CDR2 SYGVQD (reference sequence). The CDR3 extends over 15 amino acids. Trimming cost V 4 bases and J 3 bases, with 13 bases left between them. The CDR3 loop reads CASSGGLGRGNTIYF. CDR3 sequence (DNA): TGCGCCAGCAGTGGAGGCCTCGGTCGTGGAAACACCATATATTTT.

The rearrangement joins TRBV2 to TRBJ1-1, with unresolved D. V was trimmed by 6 bases and J by 1 base, leaving 9 bases between them. This CDR3 has 13 residues. The germline V gene encodes CDR1 SNHLY and CDR2 FYNNEI. CDR3 DNA sequence: TGTGCCAGCAGGACCGAGGGGAACACTGAAGCTTTCTTT. Translated, it gives CASRTEGNTEAFF.